The subject of this entry is one T cell receptor beta chain. Antigen specificity is unknown. The PCR ran on 60 Vbeta and 13 Jbeta primers. How the authors handled the data: There were about 80 million unique TCR beta chains by a later count, and about 11 million of them were shared. Data came from immunoSEQ multiplex PCR; TCRdb stores just in-frame clones and leaves some out. That table supplies the V and J calls and clone size; D and trimming were determined from the DNA. The table shows 110,000 or so clones, with 76% occurring only once. The CDR3 is made up of 18 amino acids. The V gene end was trimmed by 5 bases and the J gene end by 2 bases; junction bases not matched to a gene: 9. Germline CDR1 reads PRHDT; CDR2 reads FYEKMQ (reference sequence). The sample originates from a study of cytomegalovirus exposure and HLA in healthy donors. Study-level points and caveats: In a later analysis, TCR association rates varied by HLA locus: DRB1 most, HLA-C fewest.

The sequenced sample was PBMCs. The sequence came from a woman in her thirties or forties in good health and CMV-seropositive. V is TRBV13 and J is TRBJ2-2, with 12 positions matching TRBD2. This CDR3 reads CASSLLRLAGDNTGELFF. CDR3 nucleotides: TGTGCCAGCAGCCTTTTACGACTAGCGGGGGATAACACCGGGGAGCTGTTTTTT. The full variable domain, its missing parts supplied by reference TRBV13 and TRBJ2-2, is AAGVIQSPRHLIKEKRETATLKCYPIPRHDTVYWYQQGPGQDPQFLISFYEKMQSDKGSIPDRFSAQQFSDYHSELNMSSLELGDSALYFCASSLLRLAGDNTGELFFGEGSRLTVL.